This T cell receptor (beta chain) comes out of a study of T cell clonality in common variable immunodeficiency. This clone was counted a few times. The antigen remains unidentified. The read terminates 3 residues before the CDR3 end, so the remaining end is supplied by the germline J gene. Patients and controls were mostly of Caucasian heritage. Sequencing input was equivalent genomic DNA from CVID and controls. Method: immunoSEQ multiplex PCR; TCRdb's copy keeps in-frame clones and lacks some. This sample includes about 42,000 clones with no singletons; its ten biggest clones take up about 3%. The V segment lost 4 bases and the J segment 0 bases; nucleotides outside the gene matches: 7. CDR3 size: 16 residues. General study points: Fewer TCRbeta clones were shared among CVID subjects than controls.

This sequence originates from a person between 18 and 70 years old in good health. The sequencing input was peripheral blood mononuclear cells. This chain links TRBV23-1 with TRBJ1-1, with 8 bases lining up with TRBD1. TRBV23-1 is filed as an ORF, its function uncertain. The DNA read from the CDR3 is TGCGCCAGCAGTCCTCGACAGGGGAGGATGAACACTGAA. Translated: CASSPRQGRMNTE. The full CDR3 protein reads CASSPRQGRMNTEAFF.